This TCR beta chain was identified during a study of T cell responses to AZD1222 COVID-19 vaccine. Overall study findings and caveats: After two AZD1222 doses, spike-specific TCR breadth and depth rose versus day 0. Distributed over spike, vaccine-associated CD4 TCRs predominated at 160-218 and 743-854. Sampling captured repertoires only after the peak T cell response.

Worth noting for this clone: Its antigen is not identified.

Clones were sequenced by immunoSEQ multiplex PCR, and TCRdb holds only the in-frame ones, with some missing. Of some 140,000 clones listed, approximately 85% are singletons. After removal of 6 bases from V and 4 bases from J, the junction contained 1 base not matched to a gene. There are 13 residues in the CDR3. This TCR was sampled from an adult who received the AZD1222 COVID-19 vaccine. This sequence joins TRBV12-3 or TRBV12-4 and TRBJ2-1, with TRBD1 identical over 9 bases. The sample here was peripheral blood, taken 28 days after the second AZD1222 dose. The CDR3 loop reads CASRGTGYNEQFF. The DNA for the CDR3 is TGTGCCAGCAGGGGGACAGGGTACAATGAGCAGTTCTTC.